Listed below are T cell receptor beta chains from one sample, sequenced in a study of blood T cell repertoires in COVID-19. Libraries were prepared by immunoSEQ multiplex PCR; TCRdb keeps only in-frame clonotypes and omits some of them. Of 140,000 to 150,000 clones in the sample, about nine tenths were seen once. Material for sequencing was PBMCs or T cells enriched from blood (not recorded which). The receptors originated from a woman aged 40 to 50 who had been exposed to COVID-19. Each CDR3 is given with its conserved first and last residue. The D gene is left open where the match is weak. Clone size is not always given. Where it is, it says once, few, many or a class for expanded clones.

D gene	J gene	clone size	V gene	CDR3 DNA	CDR3 protein
.	TRBJ1-3	.	TRBV7-9	TGTGCCAGCAGGGGCACAGGGCGCTCTGGAAACACCATATATTTT	CASRGTGRSGNTIYF
TRBD1	TRBJ1-3	.	TRBV7-9	TGTGCCAGCAGCCAACAGGGGGCGTCTGGAAACACCATATATTTT	CASSQQGASGNTIYF
TRBD1	TRBJ1-1	.	TRBV5-1	TGCGCCAGCAGCACCCAGCCCCAAGGACAGGGGGACACTGAAGCTTTCTTT	CASSTQPQGQGDTEAFF
.	TRBJ1-2	few	TRBV5-1	TGCGCCAGCACGGACGGACAGCTTATTAACTATGGCTACACCTTC	CASTDGQLINYGYTF
.	TRBJ1-1	once	TRBV13	TGTGCCAGCAGCCCTCATGAGGGAACTGAAGCTTTCTTT	CASSPHEGTEAFF
TRBD1	TRBJ2-5	.	TRBV6-5	TGTGCCAGCAGCCGCCACAGGGGGGAGACCCAGTACTTC	CASSRHRGETQYF
TRBD1	TRBJ2-2	once	TRBV28	TGTGCCAGCAGTGGAGACAGGGGACGGGGCACCGGGGAGCTGTTTTTT	CASSGDRGRGTGELFF
TRBD1	TRBJ1-2	.	TRBV28	TGTGCCAGCAGTTTCTCACAGGGGAACACCTTC	CASSFSQGNTF
.	TRBJ2-7	.	TRBV2	TGTGCCAGCACTCATCAGGAAGATTTTTACTTC	CASTHQEDFYF
TRBD1	TRBJ2-5	.	TRBV5-1	TGCGCCAGCAGCTCTGGACAGGGAGAGACCCAGTACTTC	CASSSGQGETQYF
.	TRBJ1-6	once	TRBV6-2/TRBV6-3	TGTGCCAGCAGTCTGACAAATTCACCCCTCCACTTT	CASSLTNSPLHF
TRBD1	TRBJ2-1	.	TRBV19	TGTGCCAGTAGTATAGGACAGGGGGTGAACAATGAGCAGTTCTTC	CASSIGQGVNNEQFF
.	TRBJ2-7	.	TRBV7-9	TGTGCCAGCAGCCCGACTCCCAACTACGAGCAGTACTTC	CASSPTPNYEQYF
TRBD1	TRBJ2-5	.	TRBV10-2	TGCGCCAGCAGTCCGACAGGGGCCCCCGAGACCCAGTACTTC	CASSPTGAPETQYF
.	TRBJ1-5	few	TRBV5-4	TGTGCCAGCAGCTTGGATATGACAGGCGCGGAGCCCCAGCATTTT	CASSLDMTGAEPQHF
TRBD1	TRBJ2-1	.	TRBV5-5	TGTGCCAGCAGCCCGTCAGGACAGGGCAACAATGAGCAGTTCTTC	CASSPSGQGNNEQFF
.	TRBJ1-2	many	TRBV10-3	TGTGCCATCAGTGAGTTGGCTACGGAGGCCTCCTATGGCTACACCTTC	CAISELATEASYGYTF
TRBD2	TRBJ2-7	.	TRBV7-9	TGTGCCAGCAGCTTATACAGAACGGGACTATACACCTACGAGCAGTACTTC	CASSLYRTGLYTYEQYF
.	TRBJ1-1	.	TRBV6-5	TGTGCCAGCACCAAAGGGGGGAACACTGAAGCTTTCTTT	CASTKGGNTEAFF
.	TRBJ2-7	.	TRBV11-2	TGTGCCAGCAGCCCGTGGCCCTCCCCCGAGCAGTACTTC	CASSPWPSPEQYF
.	TRBJ2-7	.	TRBV15	TGTGCCACCAGCAGAGATCCTAGGGGGTCTAGCGAGCAGTACTTC	CATSRDPRGSSEQYF
.	TRBJ2-1	.	TRBV6-1	TGTGCCAGCAGTGAAGCGCGACTAGGCTACAATGAGCAGTTCTTC	CASSEARLGYNEQFF
.	TRBJ2-1	few	TRBV12-3/TRBV12-4	TGTGCCAGCAGTTTAGTTCTTAATGAGCAGTTCTTC	CASSLVLNEQFF
.	TRBJ2-5	once	TRBV6-5	TGTGCCAGCAGTTACCTAGGCGGGGAGACCCAGTACTTC	CASSYLGGETQYF
TRBD1	TRBJ2-7	.	TRBV28	TGTGCCAGCAGTCTACCGGAAATAGGGGGCCGGAACGAGCAGTACTTC	CASSLPEIGGRNEQYF
.	TRBJ2-2	.	TRBV5-5	TGTGCCAGCAGCTCATTTGACAGGAACACCGGGGAGCTGTTTTTT	CASSSFDRNTGELFF
.	TRBJ1-1	.	TRBV5-8	TGTGCCAGCAGCGCAAAAGGACACTTGAACACTGAAGCTTTCTTT	CASSAKGHLNTEAFF
.	TRBJ2-3	once	TRBV7-9	TGTGCCAGCAGCTTAGATCTCGGGGATAGCACAGATACGCAGTATTTT	CASSLDLGDSTDTQYF
.	TRBJ1-5	.	TRBV12-3/TRBV12-4	TGTGCCAGCAGTCCTTCCAGGAATCAGCCCCAGCATTTT	CASSPSRNQPQHF
.	TRBJ2-7	.	TRBV6-5	TGTGCCAGCAGATCCCAGGGGTTACACGAGCAGTACTTC	CASRSQGLHEQYF
TRBD1	TRBJ2-5	.	TRBV7-9	TGTGCCAGCAGCTCCTCGGACAGGGAAGAGACCCAGTACTTC	CASSSSDREETQYF